What follows are 27 T cell receptor beta chains derived from one specimen sequenced in a study of identical twins (dated by TCRdb to the mid-2010s). Libraries came from 5' RACE. The reads were generated on an Illumina HiSeq 2000. Clones were called with MiXCR by TCRdb after fastp trimmed the public reads at Q25, and only in-frame beta chains were retained. Identical CDR3 proteins give one entry, which carries the most common genes and DNA. Within this sample are 300,000 to 400,000 distinct CDR3 sequences, with 9% to 15% of them counted one time only. 6% to 9% of the sample belongs to the ten largest clones. The same sample was also studied in work on yellow fever vaccine responses in identical twins.

The sequenced sample was CD8+ T cells sorted from blood. The receptor source for this set is a woman younger than 35 in good health.

Here the CDR3 DNA reads TGTGCCAGCAGCCAGGATTGGCGGTACCGGGAGAGCTACAATGAGCAGTTCTTC. It encodes CASSQDWRYRESYNEQFF. The chain carries TRBV7-3 and TRBJ2-1; D is perhaps TRBD2 (6 bases). Trimming left V 5 bases short and J 3 bases short, with 23 bases between. The CDR3 contains 18 residues. In germline, CDR1 is SGHTA, CDR2 FQGTGA.

This clonotype showed up just a few times. As DNA, the CDR3 is TGCAGCGTTGAAGGGTTAAAGGGTCCCCAAGAGACCCAGTACTTC. Protein product: CSVEGLKGPQETQYF. The chain links TRBV29-1 to TRBJ2-5; no clear D gene. The CDR3 extends over 15 amino acids. V lost 1 base and J lost 1, with 13 bases in between. CDR1 SQVTM and CDR2 ANQGSEA come from the germline V gene. Together with reference TRBV29-1 and TRBJ2-5, the CDR3 gives the full variable domain: SAVISQKPSRDICQRGTSLTIQCQVDSQVTMMFWYRQQPGQSLTLIATANQGSEATYESGFVIDKFPISRPNLTFSTLTVSNMSPEDSSIYLCSVEGLKGPQETQYFGPGTRLLVL.

The chain combines TRBV4-1 with TRBJ2-1; 8 bases line up with TRBD2. Germline V gene sequence: CDR1 MGHRA, CDR2 YSYEKL. The CDR3 has 15 residues. The J segment lost 6 bases and the V segment lost 2 bases, leaving 6 bases of the junction unmatched. The CDR3 region is CASSQNDLAGNEQFF. CDR3 sequence (DNA): TGCGCCAGCAGCCAAAACGACCTAGCGGGCAATGAGCAGTTCTTC.

The J gene is TRBJ2-5, the V gene TRBV11-2; no reliable D call. The CDR3 totals 16 residues. V lost 1 base and J lost 5, with 17 bases in between. Looked up from germline, CDR1 is SGHAT and CDR2 is FQNNGV. In DNA, the CDR3 is TGTGCCAGCAGCTTAGGCAGGACCCTTGGGGTGGAGACCCAGTACTTC. Translation gives CASSLGRTLGVETQYF.

This clonotype was found a few times. The chain uses TRBV9 and TRBJ2-2, with unresolved D. V was cut by 2 bases and J by 6 bases, with 8 bases left in between. This CDR3 spans 13 amino acids. Germline V CDR1 and CDR2: SGDLS, YYNGEE. The chain's CDR3 is CASSVGIAGELFF. The CDR3 DNA follows: TGTGCCAGCAGCGTTGGGATAGCCGGGGAGCTGTTTTTT. The full variable domain, with the rest looked up from reference TRBV9 and TRBJ2-2, is DSGVTQTPKHLITATGQRVTLRCSPRSGDLSVYWYQQSLDQGLQFLIQYYNGEERAKGNILERFSAQQFPDLHSELNLSSLELGDSALYFCASSVGIAGELFFGEGSRLTVL.

In the case of this clonotype: The junction does not match germline at one end; this may be a read error. V and J are TRBV29-1 and TRBJ2-1; D is tentatively TRBD1 or TRBD2 (6 bases each). Germline CDR1 is SQVTM and CDR2 is ANQGSEA. The CDR3 is 9 amino acids. The CDR3 loop reads CSVGGDTIF. CDR3 DNA: TGCAGCGTTGGGGGGGACACGATCTTC.

This clonotype turned up a few times. V and J are TRBV20-1 and TRBJ2-7, with 10 bases matching TRBD2. Germline CDR1 DFQATT, CDR2 SNEGSKA (reference sequence). J was trimmed by 4 bases and V by 0 bases; bases with no gene match: 15. CDR3 size: 18 residues. The CDR3 spells CSARDLAHLAGVFYEQYV. The CDR3 bases are TGCAGTGCTAGAGATCTCGCCCACCTAGCGGGGGTTTTTTACGAGCAGTACGTC.

This clonotype appeared many times. J is TRBJ1-5 and V is TRBV27; no firm D call. Deletions cut 5 bases from V and 1 base from J, with 9 bases between. Germline CDR1 reads MNHEY; CDR2 reads SMNVEV (reference sequence). The CDR3 has 14 amino acids. CDR3 region: CASSRRGSNQPQHF. CDR3 nucleotides: TGTGCCAGCAGTCGCCGGGGAAGCAATCAGCCCCAGCATTTT.

This clonotype was observed a few times. The V call is TRBV25-1, the J call TRBJ2-2; TRBD1 matches 7 bases. Germline V CDR1 and CDR2: MGHDK, SYGVNS. Trimming cost V 4 bases and J 5 bases; bases outside gene matches: 10. The CDR3 has 16 amino acids. CDR3 region: CASSVDGQERTGELFF. Here the CDR3 DNA reads TGTGCCAGCAGTGTAGACGGACAGGAACGGACCGGGGAGCTGTTTTTT.

The chain recombines TRBV28 with TRBJ2-5; D gene ambiguous. The V end lost 7 bases, the J end lost 5 bases, and 23 bases lay between the germline ends. There are 16 residues in the CDR3. Looked up from germline, CDR1 is MDHEN and CDR2 is SYDVKM. The CDR3 loop reads CASTGQKGYRRETQYF. In nucleotides, the CDR3 is TGTGCCAGCACCGGCCAGAAAGGGTATCGTCGGGAGACCCAGTACTTC.

This clonotype was seen more than once but under ten times. The J gene is TRBJ2-7, the V gene TRBV28; D could derive from TRBD1 or TRBD2 (5 bases each). The V gene's germline CDR1 is MDHEN and CDR2 SYDVKM. CDR3 length: 13 residues. Between the trimmed V and J ends, which lost 3 bases and 7 bases, there was a span of 13 bases. In DNA form, the CDR3 reads TGTGCCAGCAGTTTTAGAGGTGGGGGAGAGCAGTACGTC. It specifies CASSFRGGGEQYV.

CDR3 region: CAITPAGLAGGSSYEQYF. The CDR3 DNA reads TGTGCCATCACCCCGGCGGGACTAGCGGGAGGATCTTCCTACGAGCAGTACTTC. The chain couples TRBV6-1 to TRBJ2-7, with TRBD2 matching over 15 bases. After removal of 10 bases from V and 1 base from J, the junction contained 14 bases not matched to a gene. The CDR3 covers 18 residues. CDR1 is MNHNS, CDR2 SASEGT, per germline.

In this sample, this clonotype turned up many times. This chain links TRBV14 with TRBJ2-5; 10 bases map to TRBD1. This CDR3 contains 15 residues. J gave up 5 bases and V 10 bases, and 13 bases lay outside the gene matches. CDR1 and CDR2 from the germline V gene are SGHDN and FVKESK. Written as DNA, the CDR3 is TGTGCCAACGAGAAGCTGACAGGGGGCCGGGAGACCCAGTACTTC. Translating gives CANEKLTGGRETQYF.

This clonotype was observed many times. CDR3 sequence reads: CASSYTESAEQYV. CDR3 in DNA: TGTGCCAGCAGTTACACCGAGTCGGCCGAGCAGTACGTC. The rearrangement joins TRBV6-2 or TRBV6-3 to TRBJ2-7; D remains unclear. The CDR3 runs to 13 residues. Trimming shortened V by 2 bases and J by 6 bases, and 11 bases separated the two germline ends. Germline V lookup: CDR1 MNHEY, CDR2 SVGEGT.

V gene TRBV19 combines with J gene TRBJ1-2; D is possibly TRBD1 (6 bases). V shed 5 bases and J shed 2 bases, with 15 bases lying between them. The CDR3 spans 15 residues. Germline CDR1 is LNHDA and CDR2 is SQIVND (reference sequence). This chain's CDR3 is CASSPRTAQNYGYTF. In nucleotides, the CDR3 is TGTGCCAGTAGTCCCAGGACAGCGCAAAACTATGGCTACACCTTC.

The sample holds a few counts of this clonotype. The chain is built from TRBV20-1 and TRBJ1-5; 7 bases agree with TRBD1. The CDR3 is made up of 17 amino acids. Germline CDR1 reads DFQATT; CDR2 reads SNEGSKA (reference sequence). Losses at the gene ends were 2 bases for V and 1 base for J; bases not matched to a gene: 11. CDR3 sequence reads: CSARHRGGPRSNQPQHF. CDR3 bases: TGCAGTGCTAGACACAGGGGAGGACCTCGGAGCAATCAGCCCCAGCATTTT.

This clonotype showed up just a few times. The rearrangement uses TRBV12-3 or TRBV12-4 and TRBJ2-7; 13 bases fit TRBD2. This CDR3 has 14 residues. V lost 7 bases and J lost 5; bases outside the gene matches: 5. CDR3 region: CASTVGTSGNEQYF. The CDR3 region has the DNA TGTGCCAGCACCGTTGGGACTAGCGGGAACGAGCAGTACTTC.

CDR3 sequence: CSVGGEYNEKLFF. CDR3 DNA: TGCAGCGTGGGGGGGGAATACAATGAAAAACTGTTTTTT. The chain has TRBV29-1 and TRBJ1-4; perhaps TRBD1 as D (5 bases). Trimming took 6 bases from V and 5 from J, leaving 13 bases between them. The CDR3 runs 13 residues. Germline V CDR1 and CDR2: SQVTM, ANQGSEA.

This clonotype was detected only a few times. The gene calls are TRBV6-4 and TRBJ1-5; D unresolved. This CDR3 region has 15 residues. Between the trimmed V and J ends, which lost 6 bases and 0 bases, there was a span of 12 bases. Germline CDR1 MRHNA, CDR2 SNTAGT. The CDR3, as DNA: TGTGCCAGCAGCCCATCTATAAATAGCAATCAGCCCCAGCATTTT. It codes for CASSPSINSNQPQHF.

The J gene is TRBJ1-1, the V gene TRBV4-1; D remains unclear. Trimming left V 0 bases short and J 1 base short, with 9 bases between. CDR3 size: 15 residues. Germline CDR1 MGHRA, CDR2 YSYEKL. DNA of the CDR3: TGCGCCAGCAGCCAAGATCGGAGAGAGAACACTGAAGCTTTCTTT. As protein: CASSQDRRENTEAFF.

The CDR3 here is CASSEEGRTTDTQYF. Written as DNA, the CDR3 is TGTGCCAGCAGTGAAGAGGGGAGAACCACAGATACGCAGTATTTT. This chain connects TRBV6-1 to TRBJ2-3, with D perhaps matching TRBD1 or TRBD2 (5 bases each). Germline V CDR1 and CDR2: MNHNS, SASEGT. The CDR3 loop spans 15 amino acids. Trimming cost V 1 base and J 2 bases, with 10 bases left between them.

The CDR3 region has the DNA TGTGCCAGCAGTTCGGGAGGGACTTACAATGAGCAGTTCTTC. It encodes CASSSGGTYNEQFF. J is TRBJ2-1 and V is TRBV27; 8 bases agree with TRBD2. V lost 4 bases to trimming and J lost 4 bases; unmatched junction nucleotides: 3. CDR1 is MNHEY, CDR2 SMNVEV, per germline (reference sequence). The CDR3 extends over 14 amino acids.

Of note for this clonotype: A much larger clone lies a single base off, so this may be a read error. The V call is TRBV3-1, the J call TRBJ1-1; tentative D call: TRBD1 (5 bases). Germline loops: CDR1 LGHDT, CDR2 YNNKEL (reference sequence). V lost 1 base to trimming and J lost 2 bases, with 17 bases between them. This CDR3 has 17 amino acids. CDR3 protein: CASSQGSMIDRNTEAFF. CDR3 nucleotides: TGTGCCAGCAGCCAAGGTTCCATGATTGACAGAAACACTGAAGCTTTCTTT.

This clonotype occurred a few times. This sequence joins TRBV12-3 or TRBV12-4 and TRBJ2-1; maybe TRBD1 (6 bases). The CDR3 length is 16 residues. V lost 6 bases, J lost 4 bases, and 19 bases lay in between. The DNA for the CDR3 is TGTGCCAGCAGGGGGAACCAGGGGTCTTTGTACAATGAGCAGTTCTTC. Its protein product is CASRGNQGSLYNEQFF.

This rearrangement joins TRBV20-1 to TRBJ2-1, with 9 bases aligning to TRBD2. V dropped 0 bases and J dropped 8; count of bases not matched to a gene: 8. The CDR3 has 15 amino acids. From germline, CDR1 is DFQATT and CDR2 SNEGSKA (reference sequence). The CDR3 sequence is CSARDYSGSSDEQFF. CDR3 DNA sequence: TGCAGTGCTAGAGATTATAGCGGGAGTAGCGATGAGCAGTTCTTC.

This clonotype was found many times. The chain is built from TRBV20-1 and TRBJ2-7; 7 bases are shared with TRBD1. CDR3 size: 16 residues. Germline CDR1 reads DFQATT; CDR2 reads SNEGSKA (reference sequence). V was clipped by 7 bases and J by 4 bases; unmatched bases: 19. The CDR3 bases are TGCAGTGTTGAGAGTCCCCCTCAGGGGGTTATGTACGAGCAGTACTTC. Amino acid sequence: CSVESPPQGVMYEQYF.

This chain connects TRBV7-9 to TRBJ1-5; maybe TRBD1 (5 bases). The V gene lost 4 bases and the J gene lost 3 bases, with 16 bases spanning the gap. CDR3 length: 16 residues. In germline, CDR1 is SEHNR, CDR2 FQNEAQ (reference sequence). Here the CDR3 reads CASSSVTTALNQPQHF. The CDR3 nucleotides are TGTGCCAGCAGCTCCGTCACGACAGCCCTCAATCAGCCCCAGCATTTT. The whole variable domain, filled in from reference TRBV7-9 and TRBJ1-5, reads DTGVSQNPRHKITKRGQNVTFRCDPISEHNRLYWYRQTLGQGPEFLTYFQNEAQLEKSRLLSDRFSAERPKGSFSTLEIQRTEQGDSAMYLCASSSVTTALNQPQHFGDGTRLSIL.